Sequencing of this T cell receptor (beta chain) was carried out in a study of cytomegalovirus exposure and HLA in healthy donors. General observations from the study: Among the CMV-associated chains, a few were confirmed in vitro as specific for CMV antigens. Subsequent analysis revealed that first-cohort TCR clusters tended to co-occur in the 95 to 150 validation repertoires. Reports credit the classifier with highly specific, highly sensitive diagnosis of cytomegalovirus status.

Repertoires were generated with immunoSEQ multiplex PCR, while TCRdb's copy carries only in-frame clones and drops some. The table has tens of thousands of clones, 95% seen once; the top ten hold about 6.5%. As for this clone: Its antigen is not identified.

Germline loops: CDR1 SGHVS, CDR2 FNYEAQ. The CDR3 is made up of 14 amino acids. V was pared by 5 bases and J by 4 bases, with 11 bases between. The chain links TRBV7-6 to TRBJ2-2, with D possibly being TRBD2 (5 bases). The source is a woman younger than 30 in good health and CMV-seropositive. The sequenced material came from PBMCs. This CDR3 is CASSPALATGELFF. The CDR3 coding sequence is TGTGCCAGCAGCCCAGCGCTAGCCACCGGGGAGCTGTTTTTT.